This entry is about one TCR beta chain. Random hexamers were used to reverse transcribe an amount of roughly 0.5 to 1 ug RNA. TCRdb reprocessed the immunoSEQ multiplex PCR reads with MiXCR, giving one entry per CDR3 protein. The sample lists approximately 210,000 distinct CDR3 sequences; 85% to 95% were seen once. The sample belongs to a study of CD8 T cells in Susac syndrome. Whole-study context: Treatment at blood withdrawal was none, corticosteroids, or intravenous immunoglobulin alone in Susac syndrome patients.

The ends were cut back, 11 bases at V and 0 bases at J, with 14 bases in the middle. This CDR3 spans 13 amino acids. CDR1 SNHLY and CDR2 FYNNEI come from the germline V gene. From blood CD8+ and CD4+ T cells, the TCR beta chain was sequenced. The specimen sequenced was CD4+ T cells from PBMCs. The J gene is TRBJ2-7, the V gene TRBV2; possibly TRBD1 or TRBD2 for D (5 bases each). The clonotype was recovered from a human donor with Susac syndrome. In nucleotides, the CDR3 is TGTGCCTTGGGGGACGTTAACTCCTACGAGCAGTACTTC. It translates to CALGDVNSYEQYF.